These T cell receptor beta chains were read from a single sample in a study of blood T cell repertoires in COVID-19. Repertoires were generated with immunoSEQ multiplex PCR, while TCRdb's copy carries only in-frame clones and drops some. This table has some 210,000 clones, more than 85% appearing once. The sequencing sample was made of peripheral blood. The source of these receptors is a man aged 55-75 years with COVID-19, enrolled during active disease. Each CDR3 is given with its conserved first and last residue. A D gene is named only where the DNA matches it firmly. A clone size is listed for some rows: how often the clone was seen (once, few, many), or a class if it is expanded.

TGTGCCAGCAGTGATATGGGGGGGACTGAAGCTTTCTTT	CASSDMGGTEAFF	-	-	TRBJ1-1	TRBV25-1
TGTGCCAGCAGCGTAGGACTAGCGGATACCAATGAGCAGTTCTTC	CASSVGLADTNEQFF	-	TRBD2	TRBJ2-1	TRBV9
TGTGCCAGCAGCCAATTCCAGGGGGCAAACACCGGGGAGCTGTTTTTT	CASSQFQGANTGELFF	once	TRBD1	TRBJ2-2	TRBV5-4
TGTGCCAGCAGCCAGGGACTAGCGGGAGGGCCGTCTAACACCGGGGAGCTGTTTTTT	CASSQGLAGGPSNTGELFF	-	TRBD2	TRBJ2-2	TRBV7-6
TGCGCCAGCAGCTTGGGTGACAGCAACACTGAAGCTTTCTTT	CASSLGDSNTEAFF	-	-	TRBJ1-1	TRBV5-1
TGTGCCAGCAGTCTTAGACTAGCGGGGGGAGAGACCCAGTACTTC	CASSLRLAGGETQYF	once	TRBD2	TRBJ2-5	TRBV2
TGCAGTGCTAGTGTGGCTAGCGGGGGCACAGATACGCAGTATTTT	CSASVASGGTDTQYF	once	TRBD2	TRBJ2-3	TRBV20-1
TGTGCCAGCAGTTACTCGGGAGGGCAGGGGAACTATGGCTACACCTTC	CASSYSGGQGNYGYTF	-	-	TRBJ1-2	TRBV6-5
TGCGCCAGCAGCCAAGGAATGGGACAGGGGGACTATGGCTACACCTTC	CASSQGMGQGDYGYTF	-	TRBD1	TRBJ1-2	TRBV4-1
TGTGCCAGCAGCTTAATACCCGGACAGTTGGGCACTGAAGCTTTCTTT	CASSLIPGQLGTEAFF	-	-	TRBJ1-1	TRBV5-5
TGTGCCAGCAGTTTAACTAGCGGGGCATCCTACGAGCAGTACTTC	CASSLTSGASYEQYF	-	TRBD2	TRBJ2-7	TRBV28
TGTGCCAGCAGCCCCTTCCTGCTAGCGGGGGGACAACACTCCTACGAGCAGTACTTC	CASSPFLLAGGQHSYEQYF	-	TRBD2	TRBJ2-7	TRBV11-2
TGTGCCAGCAGCCTCTACGCGGGGGAGTACACTGAAGCTTTCTTT	CASSLYAGEYTEAFF	-	-	TRBJ1-1	TRBV7-2
TGTGCCAGCAGTTTAGGACAGGGGGCCGCCGAGCAGTACTTC	CASSLGQGAAEQYF	-	TRBD1	TRBJ2-7	TRBV27
TGCGCCAGCAGCTTGGCAGGGAACACTGAAGCTTTCTTT	CASSLAGNTEAFF	-	-	TRBJ1-1	TRBV5-1
TGTGCCAGCAGCGGATCGACAGGGACCGGAGGCTACACCTTC	CASSGSTGTGGYTF	-	TRBD1	TRBJ1-2	TRBV7-2
TGTGCCAGCAGTGAATGGGGACAGGGGAGTCCCTACGAGCAGTACTTC	CASSEWGQGSPYEQYF	-	TRBD1	TRBJ2-7	TRBV2
TGCGCCAGCAGCTTCGGGACAGGGGAGCAGTACTTC	CASSFGTGEQYF	-	TRBD1	TRBJ2-7	TRBV5-1
TGTGCCAGCAGTTTAACAGGGGGCACCTACAATGAGCAGTTCTTC	CASSLTGGTYNEQFF	-	TRBD1	TRBJ2-1	TRBV3-1/TRBV3-2
TGTGCCAGCAGCGTAGCCCCCTCCTCCTACGAGCAGTACTTC	CASSVAPSSYEQYF	-	-	TRBJ2-7	TRBV9
TGTGCCAGCAGCTTAGATTGGGGTGGTGGGAGAACTCGGGCCTACGAGCAGTACTTC	CASSLDWGGGRTRAYEQYF	-	-	TRBJ2-7	TRBV7-2
TGTGCCAGCAGTGCCTCAACCCCAAGGGGTTCACCCCTCCACTTT	CASSASTPRGSPLHF	few	-	TRBJ1-6	TRBV6-2/TRBV6-3
TGTGCCACCAGTGACGGACAGGGACGTGGCTACACCTTC	CATSDGQGRGYTF	-	TRBD1	TRBJ1-2	TRBV24-1
TGTGCCAGCAGTTACCGGTCCGGGGAGCTGTTTTTT	CASSYRSGELFF	-	-	TRBJ2-2	TRBV6-2/TRBV6-3
TGTGCCAGCACCCTGGACAGCCACTATGGCTACACCTTC	CASTLDSHYGYTF	-	-	TRBJ1-2	TRBV7-9
TGTGCCAGCAGCGTGGGACTAGCGGGAAGCGAGGGAGGCACAGATACGCAGTATTTT	CASSVGLAGSEGGTDTQYF	once	TRBD2	TRBJ2-3	TRBV2
TGTGCCAGCACTCTAGGGACTAGAATTGATGAGCAGTTCTTC	CASTLGTRIDEQFF	-	TRBD2	TRBJ2-1	TRBV9
TGTGCCAGCAGCTTAGCGAGGACTAGTGGCGTTGGTTCCTACGAGCAGTACTTC	CASSLARTSGVGSYEQYF	-	TRBD2	TRBJ2-7	TRBV7-2
TGTGCCAGCAGCCCACTACTAGCGGGAGAAGGCAATGAGCAGTTCTTC	CASSPLLAGEGNEQFF	few	TRBD2	TRBJ2-1	TRBV7-6
TGTGCCAGCTCATCACTCTTTCGACAGGGGGCGCGGGGACTAGATTTGTACGAGCAGTACTTC	CASSSLFRQGARGLDLYEQYF	-	TRBD1	TRBJ2-7	TRBV18
TGTGCCAGCAGAAGGACAGGGGAGGTTAGCTACACCTTC	CASRRTGEVSYTF	once	TRBD1	TRBJ1-2	TRBV12-3/TRBV12-4
TGTGCCAGTTCTGTATTACAGGGTCCCACCTACGAGCAGTACTTC	CASSVLQGPTYEQYF	-	-	TRBJ2-7	TRBV19
TGCGCCAGCATGGGAGGCATCTCGCCCGCAGGAAGAGAAGCTTTCTTT	CASMGGISPAGREAFF	-	-	TRBJ1-1	TRBV10-2
TGTGCCAGCAGACCAGACAGGGGCAATCAGCCCCAGCATTTT	CASRPDRGNQPQHF	-	TRBD1	TRBJ1-5	TRBV6-5
TGTGCCAGCAGCGCCCAGGACAGATACAATGAGCAGTTCTTC	CASSAQDRYNEQFF	-	-	TRBJ2-1	TRBV5-4
TGTGCCAGCAGCCCGACAGCGGGAGGGCTTTCGGGTGAGCAGTACTTC	CASSPTAGGLSGEQYF	-	TRBD2	TRBJ2-7	TRBV5-4
TGTGCCAGCAGCGAGTTTGCTAGGAACACCGGGGAGCTGTTTTTT	CASSEFARNTGELFF	-	-	TRBJ2-2	TRBV2
TGTGCCAGCAGCTTCCTAGGACAGGGCTATGAGCAGTTCTTC	CASSFLGQGYEQFF	-	TRBD1	TRBJ2-1	TRBV9
TGTGCCAGCAGCTTAGACGGGGGGGATCGAAACACCATATATTTT	CASSLDGGDRNTIYF	-	-	TRBJ1-3	TRBV7-3
TGCGCCAGCAGCTTGGCTGGGGCGGATGGAAAACTGTTTTTT	CASSLAGADGKLFF	-	-	TRBJ1-4	TRBV5-1
TGTGCCAGCAGTTACGTACTAGCGGGAGGCGGTGAGCAGTTCTTC	CASSYVLAGGGEQFF	-	TRBD2	TRBJ2-1	TRBV6-2/TRBV6-3
TGTGCCAGCGGGACAGGAATACCGGGGGCCAACGTCCTGACTTTC	CASGTGIPGANVLTF	-	TRBD1	TRBJ2-6	TRBV28
TGTGCCAGCAAATGGACAGAGAACACCGGGGAGCTGTTTTTT	CASKWTENTGELFF	-	-	TRBJ2-2	TRBV9
TGTGCCAGCAGCTTAGTTTCAGGGGCTGGAAACACCATATATTTT	CASSLVSGAGNTIYF	-	-	TRBJ1-3	TRBV7-6
TGTGCCAGTAGTATCAGGCTCGGGGAGCTGTTTTTT	CASSIRLGELFF	-	-	TRBJ2-2	TRBV19
TGTGCCACCAGCAGGGACAGGGGAACCGACGAGCAGTACTTC	CATSRDRGTDEQYF	-	TRBD1	TRBJ2-7	TRBV15
TGTGCCAGCAGCTTAACGGGACAGGGGAACTCCTACGAGCAGTACTTC	CASSLTGQGNSYEQYF	-	TRBD1	TRBJ2-7	TRBV7-3
TGTGCCAGTGATGGGGAGGCAAAACTGTTTTTT	CASDGEAKLFF	-	-	TRBJ1-4	TRBV19
TGTGCCACCGGCCGGACTTCTAGCACAGATACGCAGTATTTT	CATGRTSSTDTQYF	-	-	TRBJ2-3	TRBV15
TGTGCCAGCAGCAAATTGAGTGGGGTAGGGGCTCCCATACACAATGAGCAGTTCTTC	CASSKLSGVGAPIHNEQFF	once	-	TRBJ2-1	TRBV21-1
TGCGCCAGCAGTCGGGGGGGGCCGAGCTCCTACGAGCAGTACTTC	CASSRGGPSSYEQYF	few	TRBD2	TRBJ2-7	TRBV5-1
TGTGCCAGTATCCCCCGAGGGAGGGGTTTGCTTTACACTGAAGCTTTCTTT	CASIPRGRGLLYTEAFF	-	-	TRBJ1-1	TRBV19
TGTGCCAGCAGCTTAGGAGGAAACCGTAATGAAAAACTGTTTTTT	CASSLGGNRNEKLFF	once	-	TRBJ1-4	TRBV7-9
TGTGCCAGCAGTGAAGCGCTTCGGGACAGCAGAGGCTACACCTTC	CASSEALRDSRGYTF	once	TRBD1	TRBJ1-2	TRBV6-1